This T cell receptor (beta chain) was found in a study of shared clonotypes between healthy human individuals. Study background: CD8 memory received one plate per donor, CD8 naive two, CD4 memory three and CD4 naive three.

Study processing details: Junction-only sequences without quality scores came from ImmunoSEQ, so filtering differed. Using immunoSEQ multiplex PCR, the repertoire was profiled, and TCRdb retains in-frame clones only, with some absent. From that table come the V and J calls and clone size; the DNA was used to work out D and trimming. The data contain 650,000 to 750,000 clones, roughly 78% of them seen just once; the ten biggest clones take up roughly 1.8%. Investigators divided CD4+ cells into CD45RA+ naive and CD45RA-negative memory subsets. The CDR3 runs 14 residues. Germline lookup yields CDR1 GTSNPN and CDR2 SVGIG (reference sequence). Trimming took off 5 bases at V and 2 bases at J, with 16 bases between the two ends.

The chain couples TRBV30 to TRBJ2-7, with D possibly matching TRBD2 (6 bases). This clonotype was obtained from a woman aged 25 to 45 in good health. The sequenced sample consisted of memory CD4+ T cells sorted from blood. Stated subset: CD45RA-negative fraction. This chain's CDR3 is CAWGTGTPTYEQYF. As DNA, the CDR3 is TGTGCCTGGGGTACCGGGACTCCCACCTACGAGCAGTACTTC.